Listed below are T cell receptor beta chains from one sample, sequenced in a study of post-analysis software for immune sequencing data. TCRdb recomputed calls from the PCR reads with MiXCR, one row per CDR3 protein. The table lists more than 450,000 distinct CDR3 sequences, about a third of them singletons. The sample taken for sequencing was blood. The receptor set was obtained from a girl between 2 and 17 years old with multiple sclerosis. Each CDR3 is given with its conserved first and last residue. The order of the fields is J gene, D gene, clone size, V gene, CDR3 DNA, CDR3 protein. The D gene is left open where the match is weak. Size is stated for part of the rows, as once, few or many counts, or as a class when the clone is expanded.

TRBJ2-1 | . | few | TRBV3-1 | TGTGCCAGCAGCCAAGAACAAGGGCTATTCTACAATGAGCAGTTCTTC | CASSQEQGLFYNEQFF
TRBJ2-3 | . | few | TRBV29-1 | TGCAGCGTTGCCCCTACAGGCACTCGCACAGATACGCAGTATTTT | CSVAPTGTRTDTQYF
TRBJ2-5 | TRBD1 | few | TRBV18 | TGTGCCAGCTCACCCGGGACAGGGGCGGTGGAGACCCAGTACTTC | CASSPGTGAVETQYF
TRBJ1-1 | . | . | TRBV5-1 | TGCGCCAGCAGCTTGCGGTTGGATGGGACTGAAGCTTTCTTT | CASSLRLDGTEAFF
TRBJ1-5 | . | . | TRBV4-1 | TGCGCCAGCAGCCAGACGGGAAGCCAGCCCCAGCATTTT | CASSQTGSQPQHF
TRBJ2-1 | . | few | TRBV7-2 | TGTGCCAGCAGCTTGACCATTCTACTGCCCCATGAGCAGTTCTTC | CASSLTILLPHEQFF
TRBJ2-5 | . | . | TRBV29-1 | TGCAGCGTTGAGGCGCTTCAGGGTTACAATGAGCAGTACTTC | CSVEALQGYNEQYF
TRBJ1-2 | . | few | TRBV9 | TGTGCCAGCAGCGTTCTCCCGGGGGCGAAGGATGGCTACACCTTC | CASSVLPGAKDGYTF
TRBJ1-2 | . | once | TRBV7-2 | TGTGCCAGCAGCCCCGCAGGCAGGGTGGATGACTATGGCTACACCTTC | CASSPAGRVDDYGYTF
TRBJ2-5 | . | . | TRBV5-1 | TGCGCCAGCAGCTTGGGACTAGGGCTCCTATTGACCCAGTACTTC | CASSLGLGLLLTQYF
TRBJ2-1 | TRBD2 | . | TRBV20-1 | TGCAGTGCTACAGGTGAACTAGCGTCCTACAATGAGCAGTTCTTC | CSATGELASYNEQFF
TRBJ2-7 | TRBD1 | . | TRBV5-5 | TGTGCCAGCAGCTTGGATGGGACAGGGGTGGACGAGCAGTACTTC | CASSLDGTGVDEQYF
TRBJ1-5 | . | few | TRBV4-1 | TGCGCCAGCAGCCAGTCCCATAACAGGTATCAGCCCCAGCATTTT | CASSQSHNRYQPQHF
TRBJ1-4 | . | . | TRBV20-1 | TGCAGTGCTAGAGAACAGGGTTTGGGGAATGAAAAACTGTTTTTT | CSAREQGLGNEKLFF
TRBJ2-5 | . | once | TRBV5-1 | TGCGCCAGCAGCTTGGGGGGGGCCGAAAAGACCCAGTACTTC | CASSLGGAEKTQYF
TRBJ1-1 | . | . | TRBV7-3 | TGTGCCAGCAGCGCCAGTCTCGGACGTGACACTGAAGCTTTCTTT | CASSASLGRDTEAFF
TRBJ2-3 | . | . | TRBV6-5 | TGTGCCAGCAGTTACTCGCGCGCCGAGTTCCCAGATACGCAGTATTTT | CASSYSRAEFPDTQYF
TRBJ2-1 | . | . | TRBV11-2 | TGTGCCAGCAGCTTAGTAGGACAGAGCTCCTACAATGAGCAGTTCTTC | CASSLVGQSSYNEQFF
TRBJ2-3 | . | . | TRBV20-1 | TGTAGTGCCGCAATTCCGGGCCCCGGGTTGCGCACAGATACGCAGTATTTT | CSAAIPGPGLRTDTQYF
TRBJ2-5 | TRBD1 | . | TRBV5-1 | TGCGCTAGCAGCCAAGGACAGGGCCTTCAAGAGACCCAGTACTTC | CASSQGQGLQETQYF
TRBJ1-2 | . | many | TRBV27 | TGTGCCAGCAGTACTCTCGACGGGGCGGGCTATGGCTACACCTTC | CASSTLDGAGYGYTF
TRBJ2-2 | TRBD1 | . | TRBV7-2 | TGTGCCAGCAGAGCGGCAGGGGGAACCGGGGAGCTGTTTTTT | CASRAAGGTGELFF
TRBJ2-5 | . | . | TRBV12-3/TRBV12-4 | TGTGCCAGCAGTTTTGGGACCTACAATGAGCAGTACTTC | CASSFGTYNEQYF
TRBJ2-2 | TRBD1 | . | TRBV5-1 | TGCGCCAGCAGCTGGACAGGGGGCGCGAACACCGGGGAGCTGTTTTTT | CASSWTGGANTGELFF
TRBJ2-1 | TRBD2 | few | TRBV11-2 | TGTGCCAGCAGCCGCGGGGGGGCGTCCTACAATGAGCAGTTCTTC | CASSRGGASYNEQFF
TRBJ2-1 | TRBD2 | . | TRBV27 | TGTGCCGGCAGTCCGCTAGCGGGGGGTTACAATGAGCAGTTCTTC | CAGSPLAGGYNEQFF
TRBJ1-1 | TRBD1 | few | TRBV9 | TGTGCCAGCAGCGCGGGACAGATGAACACTGAAGCTTTCTTT | CASSAGQMNTEAFF
TRBJ1-5 | TRBD1 | few | TRBV6-6 | TGTGCCAGCAGTTCGGAAGACAGGGGTGGGAATCAGCCCCAGCATTTT | CASSSEDRGGNQPQHF
TRBJ2-7 | . | few | TRBV20-1 | TGCAGTGCTAGTGCTACAGGGATTACCTACGAGCAGTACTTC | CSASATGITYEQYF
TRBJ2-1 | TRBD2 | once | TRBV7-8 | TGTGCCAGCAGCTTAGTGGTAGCGGGGGGCCTATACAATGAGCAGTTCTTC | CASSLVVAGGLYNEQFF
TRBJ2-7 | . | few | TRBV5-1 | TGCGCCAGCAGCTTGGTTGGCGGCACCTACGAGCAGTACTTC | CASSLVGGTYEQYF
TRBJ2-7 | . | . | TRBV6-1 | TGTGCCAGCAGTGAACGTGGGGCAGGGCACTACGAGCAGTACTTC | CASSERGAGHYEQYF
TRBJ2-7 | . | . | TRBV5-1 | TGCGCCAGCAGCTCCCCCGCTCAGGTCGAGCAGTACTTC | CASSSPAQVEQYF
TRBJ2-1 | TRBD2 | . | TRBV6-4 | TGTGCCAGCAGTGTTGCGGGGGGGTCCTACAATGAGCAGTTCTTC | CASSVAGGSYNEQFF
TRBJ2-5 | TRBD1 | . | TRBV6-1 | TGTGCCAGCAGTGGGGCTACGCGGACAGGAGATCAAGAGACCCAGTACTTC | CASSGATRTGDQETQYF
TRBJ2-4 | . | . | TRBV20-1 | TGCAGTGCTAGAAAAGAGGCTGCGTCGGTGATAAATACTGACAAAAACATTCAGTACTTC | CSARKEAASVINTDKNIQYF
TRBJ2-7 | . | . | TRBV20-1 | TGCAGTGCTAGAGATCCGGGGCGGACTTCCTACGAGCAGTACTTC | CSARDPGRTSYEQYF
TRBJ1-5 | . | . | TRBV20-1 | TGCAGTGCTGAAGGGGAGGGGGTCGGCAATCAGCCCCAGCATTTT | CSAEGEGVGNQPQHF
TRBJ1-1 | . | . | TRBV20-1 | TGCAGTTCTTATCCCGGGACCATAAGAAAAAACACTGAAGCTTTCTTT | CSSYPGTIRKNTEAFF
TRBJ2-3 | . | . | TRBV5-1 | TGCGCCAGCAGCTTGGAAGCGAGGGCAGATACGCAGTATTTT | CASSLEARADTQYF
TRBJ1-1 | . | few | TRBV3-1 | TGTGCCAGCAGCCAAGGACGCGGGTACACTGAAGCTTTCTTT | CASSQGRGYTEAFF
TRBJ2-3 | TRBD1 | . | TRBV27 | TGTGCCAGCAGTTTGGGCAGGGGGCGAGATACGCAGTATTTT | CASSLGRGRDTQYF
TRBJ1-1 | TRBD1 | . | TRBV5-1 | TGCGCCAGCAGCCCTCGGGCAGGGGGCGAGAACACTGAAGCTTTCTTT | CASSPRAGGENTEAFF
TRBJ1-5 | TRBD1 | few | TRBV3-1 | TGTGCCAGCAGTAGCCGGGACAGGTATCAGCCCCAGCATTTT | CASSSRDRYQPQHF
TRBJ1-5 | . | few | TRBV4-2 | TGTGCCAGCAGCCAAGGACCGTTACCCCAGCATTTT | CASSQGPLPQHF
TRBJ1-6 | TRBD1 | once | TRBV20-1 | TGCAGTGCTAGAGATCCGGGACAGGGACCTTCACCCCTCCACTTT | CSARDPGQGPSPLHF
TRBJ1-1 | . | . | TRBV5-1 | TGCGCCAGCAGCTTGGCTCAGGTCTCGGTCAACACTGAAGCTTTCTTT | CASSLAQVSVNTEAFF
TRBJ2-7 | . | . | TRBV20-1 | TGCAGTGCTAGAGATCAAAAATTGGGAGAGATCTCCTACGAGCAGTACTTC | CSARDQKLGEISYEQYF
TRBJ1-2 | TRBD1 | few | TRBV4-1 | TGCGCCAGCAGCCAAGTGCAGGGGGGCTATGGCTACACCTTC | CASSQVQGGYGYTF
TRBJ2-4 | TRBD2 | . | TRBV20-1 | TGCAGTGCTAGACTTGGGACTAGCGGGGAAAACATTCAGTACTTC | CSARLGTSGENIQYF
TRBJ1-2 | . | few | TRBV4-2 | TGTGCCAGCAGCCAAGGCAGCAATAGTCTTTATGGCTACACCTTC | CASSQGSNSLYGYTF
TRBJ1-4 | TRBD1 | few | TRBV20-1 | TGCAGTGTACAGGGGAGGGCTGAAAAACTGTTTTTT | CSVQGRAEKLFF
TRBJ2-3 | . | few | TRBV5-5 | TGTGCCAGCTGTCGGAAGATCACAGATACGCAGTATTTT | CASCRKITDTQYF
TRBJ2-6 | TRBD1 | few | TRBV5-1 | TGCGCCAGCACCCTTTCCTCCGGGACAGGGCAGTCTGGGGCCAACGTCCTGACTTTC | CASTLSSGTGQSGANVLTF
TRBJ2-5 | TRBD1 | . | TRBV20-1 | TGCAGTGCTAGGGCTACAGGGGTAGAGACCCAGTACTTC | CSARATGVETQYF
TRBJ1-6 | . | . | TRBV27 | TGTGCCAGCAGTTTTGGGGGGAGCTCCTATAATTCACCCCTCCACTTT | CASSFGGSSYNSPLHF